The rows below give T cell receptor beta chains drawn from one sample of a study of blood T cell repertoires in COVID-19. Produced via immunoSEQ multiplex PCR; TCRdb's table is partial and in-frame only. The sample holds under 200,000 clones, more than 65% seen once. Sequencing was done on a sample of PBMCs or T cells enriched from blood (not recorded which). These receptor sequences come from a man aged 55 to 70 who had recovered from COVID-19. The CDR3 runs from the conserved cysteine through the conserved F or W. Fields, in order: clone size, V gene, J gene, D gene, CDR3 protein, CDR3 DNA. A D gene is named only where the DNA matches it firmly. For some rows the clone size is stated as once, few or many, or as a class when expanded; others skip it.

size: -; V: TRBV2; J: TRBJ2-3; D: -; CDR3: CASHWGVGDTQYF; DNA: TGTGCCAGTCATTGGGGAGTAGGAGATACGCAGTATTTT
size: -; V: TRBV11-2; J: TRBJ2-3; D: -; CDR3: CASSATGLCSF; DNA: TGTGCCAGCAGCGCCACGGGACTCTGTTCTTTT
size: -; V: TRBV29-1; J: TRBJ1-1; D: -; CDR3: CSVGLNTEAFF; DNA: TGCAGCGTTGGGCTGAACACTGAAGCTTTCTTT
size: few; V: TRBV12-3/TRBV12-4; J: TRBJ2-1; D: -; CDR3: CASSLQGNEQFF; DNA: TGTGCCAGCAGCCTACAGGGCAATGAGCAGTTCTTC
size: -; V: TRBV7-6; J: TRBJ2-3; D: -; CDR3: CASSPNRARGTDTQYF; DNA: TGTGCCAGCAGCCCGAACAGGGCCCGCGGCACAGATACGCAGTATTTT
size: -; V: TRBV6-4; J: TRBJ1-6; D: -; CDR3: CASSDSGEGVSPLHF; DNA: TGTGCCAGCAGTGACTCAGGCGAGGGGGTTTCACCCCTCCACTTT
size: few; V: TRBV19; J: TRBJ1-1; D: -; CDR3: CASSIGGNEAFF; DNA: TGTGCCAGTAGTATCGGGGGGAATGAAGCTTTCTTT
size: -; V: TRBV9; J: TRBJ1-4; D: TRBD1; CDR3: CASSIGTGGEKLFF; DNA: TGTGCCAGCAGCATCGGGACAGGTGGAGAAAAACTGTTTTTT
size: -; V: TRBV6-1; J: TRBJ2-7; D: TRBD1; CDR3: CASSELGQGTTYEQYF; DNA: TGTGCCAGCAGTGAATTGGGACAGGGCACAACCTACGAGCAGTACTTC
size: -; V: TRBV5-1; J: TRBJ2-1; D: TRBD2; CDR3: CASSLGNSGSPYNEQFF; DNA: TGCGCCAGCAGCTTGGGAAATAGCGGGAGTCCCTACAATGAGCAGTTCTTC
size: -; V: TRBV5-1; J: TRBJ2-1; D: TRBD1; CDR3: CASSFGDRGSYNEQFF; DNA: TGCGCCAGCAGCTTCGGGGACAGGGGATCCTACAATGAGCAGTTCTTC
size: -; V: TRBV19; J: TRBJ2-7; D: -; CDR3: CASSLRDSDYYEQYF; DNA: TGTGCCAGTAGTTTAAGGGATTCAGACTACTACGAGCAGTACTTC
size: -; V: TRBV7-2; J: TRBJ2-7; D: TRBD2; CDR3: CASSLAMGTSGYEQYF; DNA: TGTGCCAGCAGCTTAGCTATGGGGACTAGCGGCTACGAGCAGTACTTC
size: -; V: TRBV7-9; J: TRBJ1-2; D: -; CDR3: CASSSGLGPGYTF; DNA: TGTGCCAGCAGCTCGGGTCTCGGTCCCGGCTACACCTTC
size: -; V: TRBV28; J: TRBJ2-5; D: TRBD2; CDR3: CASGRRGGAGTQYF; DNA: TGTGCCAGCGGGCGTCGCGGGGGGGCAGGGACCCAGTACTTC
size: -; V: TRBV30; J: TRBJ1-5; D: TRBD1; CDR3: CAWSGGTGPNQPQHF; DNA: TGTGCCTGGAGTGGGGGGACAGGGCCAAATCAGCCCCAGCATTTT
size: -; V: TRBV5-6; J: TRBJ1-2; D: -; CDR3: CASSLIARAGYGYTF; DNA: TGTGCCAGCAGCTTGATTGCCAGGGCTGGCTATGGCTACACCTTC
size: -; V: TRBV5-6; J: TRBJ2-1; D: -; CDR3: CASSSSGTGPNEQFF; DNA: TGTGCCAGCAGCTCGAGCGGGACAGGACCCAATGAGCAGTTCTTC
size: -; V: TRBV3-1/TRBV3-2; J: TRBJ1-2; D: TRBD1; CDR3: CASSPIGQAPIGYTF; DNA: TGTGCCAGCAGCCCGATTGGACAGGCGCCTATTGGCTACACCTTC
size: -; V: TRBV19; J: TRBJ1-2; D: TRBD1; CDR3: CASSAGTAVENGYTF; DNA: TGTGCCAGTAGTGCCGGGACAGCTGTGGAAAATGGCTACACCTTC
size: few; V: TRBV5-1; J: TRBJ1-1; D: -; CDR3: CASTPTDLTATEAFF; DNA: TGCGCCAGCACCCCTACTGATCTAACCGCCACTGAAGCTTTCTTT
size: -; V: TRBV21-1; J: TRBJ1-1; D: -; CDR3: CASSNTPGQGDTEAFF; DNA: TGTGCCAGCAGCAATACTCCGGGACAGGGAGACACTGAAGCTTTCTTT
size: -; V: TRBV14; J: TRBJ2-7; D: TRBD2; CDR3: CASSQGRAGGTYEQYF; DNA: TGTGCCAGCAGCCAAGGTCGAGCGGGAGGAACCTACGAGCAGTACTTC
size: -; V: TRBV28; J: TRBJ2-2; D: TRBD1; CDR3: CASCYRDRDTGELFF; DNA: TGTGCCAGCTGCTACCGGGACAGGGACACCGGGGAGCTGTTTTTT
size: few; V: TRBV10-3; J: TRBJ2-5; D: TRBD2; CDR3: CAISEAGGGETQYF; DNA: TGTGCCATCAGTGAAGCGGGGGGTGGGGAGACCCAGTACTTC
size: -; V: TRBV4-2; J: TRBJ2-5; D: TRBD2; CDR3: CASSQETSASGGQETQYF; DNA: TGTGCCAGCAGCCAAGAAACCAGCGCTAGCGGGGGGCAAGAGACCCAGTACTTC
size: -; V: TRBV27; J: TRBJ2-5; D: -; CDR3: CASSSQGFQETQYF; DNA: TGTGCCAGCAGTTCCCAGGGATTCCAAGAGACCCAGTACTTC